This TCR beta chain was identified during a study of cytomegalovirus exposure and HLA in healthy donors (TCRdb year 2017). At the level of the whole study: An earlier analysis of approximately 550 of the donors reported 250 to 350 Gb of sequence data and around 120 million unique TCR beta sequences from about 179 million T cells. About 330 gigabases of sequencing data and around 88 million unique TCR sequences made up an early release that covered about 640 HLA-typed donors. The genetic ancestry cluster associated with self-reported Caucasian donors included 81% of the 398 genotyped donors. The study was designed to test whether signatures of past pathogen exposure could be identified by cataloging public T cell receptors. Using immunosequencing, the study profiled T cell repertoires from about 610 subjects and related those repertoires to cytomegalovirus serostatus. A separate validation cohort of approximately 120 different subjects was used in addition to the approximately 700-subject first cohort. To predict cytomegalovirus infection status, the study combined high-throughput TCR immunosequencing, statistical association of individual TCRs with disease status, and machine learning. In a later analysis, previously published TCR beta repertoires from more than 500 donors were re-analyzed and high-resolution HLA genotyping was added so that TCR occurrence patterns could be studied. Rather than drawing on any new phenotypic data, the later analysis identified candidate immune exposures from TCR beta sequences and the way those sequences occurred across donors. In an earlier analysis of 587 of the donors, high-throughput TCR beta sequencing was used to judge whether each TCR beta V gene segment behaved as functional or pseudogenic. Alongside the repertoire data, information on donor age, sex, ethnicity and CMV serostatus was compiled. In a later genetic analysis, genome-wide SNP genotypes for about three fifths of the 666 donors were used, and that subset was treated as a discovery cohort. All discovery cohort repertoires had been generated on a single sequencing platform. HLA typing included class I and class II loci at four-digit resolution. The number of typed donors differed by locus: roughly 629-640 for A, B, C, DRB1 and DQB1; 500 to 550 for DQA1; around 610 for DPA1; and roughly 450 for DPB1. A few DR-DQ haplotypes were handled as single units for association and clustering because linkage in the cohort was strong. On average, approximately 250,000 unique TCR beta nucleotide sequences were sequenced per donor among 398 genotyped donors of the cohort, with about 17% of those sequences being non-productive. What the research found in general, with its limitations: Cytomegalovirus status was reported to be diagnosed by the classifier with high specificity and sensitivity in both the original and validation cohorts. A further reported finding was that TCR beta sequences accurately predicted the HLA-A and HLA-B alleles for most subjects in the first cohort. For the cohort, immune exposure information was limited to CMV serostatus. Linkage disequilibrium might explain the correlated functional status among segregating V segments, but an unknown experimental factor could not be excluded. According to a later genetic analysis, donors in an Asian-associated ancestry cluster had fewer N-insertions in productive TCRs than the approximately 670-donor mean. According to a later analysis, most CMV-associated TCR beta chains appeared to be HLA-restricted, and the HLA associations seemed to be driven largely by CMV exposure. The earlier analysis of around 600 of the donors excluded some 16 rarely observed V segments, including chromosome 9 orphons, because counts were too low. Most TCR sequences were observed very rarely across donors, whereas some public TCRs were present in many individuals. A few of the identified cytomegalovirus-associated TCR beta chains were confirmed in vitro to be specific for cytomegalovirus antigens. V-gene and J-gene trimming of TCR beta chains was associated with a missense DCLRE1C variant in a later genetic analysis, and the association was replicated in an independent cohort. Compared with equally common non-associated chains, HLA-associated TCR beta chains in a later analysis were more clonally expanded and had lower generation probabilities. In a later analysis, the rate of TCR association differed among HLA loci, with DRB1 alleles having the most associated TCRs and HLA-C alleles having the fewest. A later analysis reported that several top co-occurrence clusters appeared linked to parvovirus B19, influenza, CMV and Epstein-Barr virus. In the study, around 150 TCR beta chains were listed as associated with cytomegalovirus. Some IMGT-functional V segments, including TRBV6-2 and TRBV6-3, could not be distinguished by the 87-base-pair reads and were therefore excluded. In an earlier analysis of fewer than 700 of the donors, most TCR beta V segments appeared in productive rearrangements about 87% or about 30% of the time, broadly matching IMGT annotations. The authors suggested that the approach could potentially be extended to other disease states and immunological phenotypes. The sequencing pipeline was judged likely to have produced a cluster of highly shared sequence variants as a technical artifact. In this cohort, only TCR beta chains were sequenced, and detectable features were limited by the absence of alpha or paired-chain data. When HLA alleles, especially DR and DQ, strongly co-occurred, attributing TCR associations to individual alleles was difficult. Because HLA typing was unavailable for some donors at each locus, only the typed subset was used in association tests. A later analysis associated approximately 17,000 TCR beta sequences with specific HLA alleles at a false discovery rate of 0.05. Sequencing depth was assumed to be roughly uniform across donors in the presence/absence analyses, though that assumption may not hold.

The CDR1 and CDR2 encoded by the germline V gene are KGHSH and LQKENI. The CDR3 holds 18 amino acids from the cysteine to the phenylalanine. Only the CDR3 region is kept as DNA, spanning 54 bases read in frame from base 1. The junction shows trimming of 3 bases on V and 4 bases on J, plus 21 bases between the germline ends. Comments on this clone: Its binding antigen is unknown. The record has no base qualities; no much larger clone is one base away.

Libraries were built with the immunoSEQ multiplex PCR assay. A mixture of 60 forward primers for TCR Vbeta segments and 13 reverse primers for TCR Jbeta segments was used in the multiplex PCR. The CDR3 region of rearranged TCR beta genes was amplified from genomic DNA with a multiplex PCR assay. The Illumina HiSeq System was used to sequence the amplified TCR beta libraries as 87-base-pair reads. The paper's data handling went like this. A later analysis tallied roughly 80 million unique TCR beta chains across the 550 to 850 repertoires, and some 12 million of those chains were shared by two or more donors. To remove PCR and sequencing errors, raw reads were error-corrected and collapsed into unique sequences using a nearest-neighbor algorithm that merged closely related sequences. CDR3 sequences were aligned to IMGT reference sequences to assign V, D and J gene segments. Each retained sequence needed at least a six-nucleotide match to both a V gene segment and a J gene segment. Rearrangements were classified as productive when the CDR3 lacked stop codons and remained in frame with V and J, and all other rearrangements were classified as non-productive. Following IMGT convention, CDR3 was defined as the stretch from the second conserved V-encoded cysteine to the conserved J-encoded phenylalanine. In an earlier analysis of around 570 of the donors, sequences lacking an unambiguous match to a single V gene segment were excluded. In an earlier analysis of 450 to 750 of the donors, a V segment was called functional when productive rearrangements were above 56.7%, and segregating when the standard deviation between donors exceeded 5%. To diagnose cytomegalovirus status from the catalog of TCR beta chain sequences, a statistical classification framework was built. V and J gene assignment, in a later analysis, came from comparing TCR nucleotide sequences with IMGT/GENE-DB human TR gene sequences. Using the TCRdist pipeline, a later analysis assigned CDR3 sequences along with most-parsimonious VDJ recombination scenarios. In a later analysis, every TCR beta chain was defined by the combination of its CDR3 amino acid sequence and its V-gene family, and reads without a unique V-gene family were dropped. As a way to deal with suspected cross-contamination and a sequencing artifact, a later analysis dropped 592 nucleotide sequences that were highly shared and had low generation probability. In a later analysis, a clonal expansion index was calculated for each public chain from normalized within-repertoire ranks of inferred template counts. A later analysis computed generation probabilities with a VDJ recombination model fitted to out-of-frame rearrangements, and checked the results against IGoR. In a later analysis, hypergeometric tests were used to score TCR-TCR, TCR-HLA and TCR-CMV co-occurrence, with a repertoire-size bias correction applied to TCR pairs. To estimate false discovery rates, a later analysis permuted the HLA or CMV assignments 20 times. A later analysis grouped co-occurring TCRs with DBSCAN, adding TCRdist sequence similarity when clustering within HLA-allele-positive subsets. Co-occurrence clustering excluded repertoires with fewer than 30,000 or more than 120,000 public chains, plus five with anomalous nucleotide sharing. TCRdb retrieved this table from immuneACCESS and kept in-frame rearrangements only. Not all clones are present; in checked studies, unresolved V genes account for under half, and no reason is known for the remainder. That table gives V, J and clone size, and the DNA gave D and trimming. Here the sample has about 200,000 clones; roughly 80% occur a single time. The ten largest account for 2.1% of the sample.

The cohort comprised 710 or so healthy bone marrow donors. All cohort members were sampled while nominally healthy, although unrecorded immune exposures were likely present. The donor was CMV seropositive and belonged to the group of 250 to 350 seropositive cohort members. A peripheral blood sample was provided by each donor, and peripheral blood mononuclear cells were used for TCR beta sequencing. Genomic DNA extraction from the blood cell samples was performed with the Qiagen DNeasy Blood Extraction Kit. The sample taken for sequencing was PBMCs. The clonotype comes from a woman aged 30 to 39 in good health and CMV-seropositive. The rearrangement joined TRBV18 to TRBJ1-4; TRBD1 is possibly the D segment (6 matching bases). The nucleotide sequence reads TGTGCCAGCTCACCGACTGGACAGTTGCGAGTCGTTAATGAAAAACTGTTTTTT. It specifies CASSPTGQLRVVNEKLFF.